The rows below give T cell receptor beta chains drawn from one sample of a study of shared clonotypes between healthy human individuals. Clones were read by immunoSEQ multiplex PCR, and TCRdb kept only the in-frame ones, dropping some. The repertoire holds some 580,000 clones, with 97% as singletons. Sequencing used naive CD4+ T cells sorted from blood. The receptors stem from a woman in her twenties or thirties in good health. Each CDR3 is given with its conserved first and last residue. A D gene is named only where the DNA matches it firmly. A row's size may be missing; if present it is once, few, many or a size class.

abundance: .; j_gene: TRBJ2-7; d_gene: TRBD1; len: 13; v_gene: TRBV18; CDR3nt: TGTGCCAGCTCAGCGGGACAGGGGTACGAGCAGTACTTC; CDR3aa: CASSAGQGYEQYF
abundance: .; j_gene: TRBJ1-2; d_gene: TRBD1; len: 15; v_gene: TRBV19; CDR3nt: TGTGCCAGTAGTTTGGACAGGTGGGCGGTCGGCGGCTACACCTTC; CDR3aa: CASSLDRWAVGGYTF
abundance: once; j_gene: TRBJ2-1; d_gene: TRBD1; len: 16; v_gene: TRBV5-1; CDR3nt: TGCGCCAGCAGCTCCTCCGGGACAGGGGCCTACAATGAGCAGTTCTTC; CDR3aa: CASSSSGTGAYNEQFF
abundance: .; j_gene: TRBJ2-2; d_gene: .; len: 15; v_gene: TRBV6-1; CDR3nt: TGTGCCAGCAGTGTGGAAAGGGGTGTAGGCGGGGAGCTGTTTTTT; CDR3aa: CASSVERGVGGELFF
abundance: .; j_gene: TRBJ2-5; d_gene: TRBD2; len: 14; v_gene: TRBV7-2; CDR3nt: TGTGCCAGCAGCCTAGGACTAGCTCAAGAGACCCAGTACTTC; CDR3aa: CASSLGLAQETQYF
abundance: few; j_gene: TRBJ1-2; d_gene: .; len: 14; v_gene: TRBV2; CDR3nt: TGTGCCAGCAGGGACAACATCGCCAACTATGGCTACACCTTC; CDR3aa: CASRDNIANYGYTF
abundance: .; j_gene: TRBJ2-7; d_gene: .; len: 16; v_gene: TRBV28; CDR3nt: TGTGCCAGCGCTCATCTCTCGGTCCCCACGGGCTACGAGCAGTACTTC; CDR3aa: CASAHLSVPTGYEQYF
abundance: .; j_gene: TRBJ2-2; d_gene: TRBD2; len: 18; v_gene: TRBV28; CDR3nt: TGTGCCAGCAGTTTAAAGTTGGGACTAGCGGGAGTTTACGGGGAGCTGTTTTTT; CDR3aa: CASSLKLGLAGVYGELFF
abundance: .; j_gene: TRBJ1-1; d_gene: .; len: 14; v_gene: TRBV11-2; CDR3nt: TGTGCCAGCAGCCGCGGGGGGGGTTACAATGAAGCTTTCTTT; CDR3aa: CASSRGGGYNEAFF
abundance: .; j_gene: TRBJ2-2; d_gene: .; len: 16; v_gene: TRBV4-1; CDR3nt: TGCGCCAGCAGCCTTCAGACCCACCTGAACACCGGGGAGCTGTTTTTT; CDR3aa: CASSLQTHLNTGELFF
abundance: .; j_gene: TRBJ2-7; d_gene: TRBD2; len: 13; v_gene: TRBV27; CDR3nt: TGTGCCAGCAGCCGGCCTATGGCGGGGGTTAAGTACTTC; CDR3aa: CASSRPMAGVKYF
abundance: .; j_gene: TRBJ2-2; d_gene: TRBD2; len: 15; v_gene: TRBV28; CDR3nt: TGTGCCAGCAGTCCCGGACTAGCCGGGGCCGGGGAGCTGTTTTTT; CDR3aa: CASSPGLAGAGELFF
abundance: .; j_gene: TRBJ1-5; d_gene: .; len: 13; v_gene: TRBV29-1; CDR3nt: TGCAGCGTTGATCTGGGGGGAAATCAGCCCCAGCATTTT; CDR3aa: CSVDLGGNQPQHF
abundance: .; j_gene: TRBJ2-1; d_gene: TRBD2; len: 14; v_gene: TRBV19; CDR3nt: TGTGCCAGTAGTATCGGGTCGGGGGGCAATGAGCAGTTCTTC; CDR3aa: CASSIGSGGNEQFF
abundance: .; j_gene: TRBJ2-1; d_gene: TRBD2; len: 16; v_gene: TRBV28; CDR3nt: TGTGCCAGCAGTTTAAGCAAGGCTAGCGGGAATAATGAGCAGTTCTTC; CDR3aa: CASSLSKASGNNEQFF
abundance: .; j_gene: TRBJ1-2; d_gene: .; len: 14; v_gene: TRBV6-4; CDR3nt: TGTGCCAGCAGTAACACCGATTCTAACTATGGCTACACCTTC; CDR3aa: CASSNTDSNYGYTF
abundance: .; j_gene: TRBJ2-2; d_gene: .; len: 15; v_gene: TRBV4-1; CDR3nt: TGCGCCAGCAGCCAAGGGCCTGACAGGACCGGGGAGCTGTTTTTT; CDR3aa: CASSQGPDRTGELFF
abundance: .; j_gene: TRBJ1-5; d_gene: TRBD1; len: 15; v_gene: TRBV6-1; CDR3nt: TGTGCCAGCAGTCAAATGACAGGGAGCAATCAGCCCCAGCATTTT; CDR3aa: CASSQMTGSNQPQHF
abundance: once; j_gene: TRBJ2-7; d_gene: TRBD1; len: 14; v_gene: TRBV29-1; CDR3nt: TGCAGCGTTGAAGGACAGGGCCCCTCCTACGAGCAGTACTTC; CDR3aa: CSVEGQGPSYEQYF
abundance: .; j_gene: TRBJ1-3; d_gene: .; len: 11; v_gene: TRBV10-3; CDR3nt: TGTGCCATGAGGGCTGGAAACACCATATATTTT; CDR3aa: CAMRAGNTIYF
abundance: .; j_gene: TRBJ2-1; d_gene: TRBD2; len: 16; v_gene: TRBV2; CDR3nt: TGTGCCAGCAGTGAGTTTACTAGCGGGAACTACAATGAGCAGTTCTTC; CDR3aa: CASSEFTSGNYNEQFF
abundance: .; j_gene: TRBJ2-6; d_gene: .; len: 15; v_gene: TRBV5-1; CDR3nt: TGCGCCAGCAGCTTTGGAGGGCCCGGGGCCAACGTCCTGACTTTC; CDR3aa: CASSFGGPGANVLTF
abundance: .; j_gene: TRBJ1-2; d_gene: .; len: 12; v_gene: TRBV28; CDR3nt: TGTGCCAGCAGTTTGCAGGGGATCGGCTACACCTTC; CDR3aa: CASSLQGIGYTF
abundance: .; j_gene: TRBJ2-7; d_gene: TRBD2; len: 14; v_gene: TRBV2; CDR3nt: TGTGCCAGCACTCCGGGACTAGCGGCGTACGAGCAGTACTTC; CDR3aa: CASTPGLAAYEQYF
abundance: .; j_gene: TRBJ1-4; d_gene: TRBD1; len: 16; v_gene: TRBV5-1; CDR3nt: TGCGCCAGCAAAGGACAGGGGGTTTTAGGTAATGAAAAACTGTTTTTT; CDR3aa: CASKGQGVLGNEKLFF
abundance: .; j_gene: TRBJ2-1; d_gene: .; len: 13; v_gene: TRBV2; CDR3nt: TGTGCCAGCAGTGACAAGCTAGCAGGTGAGCAGTTCTTC; CDR3aa: CASSDKLAGEQFF
abundance: .; j_gene: TRBJ1-2; d_gene: TRBD1; len: 13; v_gene: TRBV6-1; CDR3nt: TGTGCCAGCATGATCCGACAGGGCTATGGCTACACCTTC; CDR3aa: CASMIRQGYGYTF
abundance: .; j_gene: TRBJ1-5; d_gene: TRBD1; len: 17; v_gene: TRBV23-1; CDR3nt: TGCGCCAGCAGTCAAAAAGTTTTGGGACAGACCAATCAGCCCCAGCATTTT; CDR3aa: CASSQKVLGQTNQPQHF
abundance: .; j_gene: TRBJ1-5; d_gene: .; len: 16; v_gene: TRBV19; CDR3nt: TGTGCCAGTAAGAGAGATGGGGCTGGAAGCAATCAGCCCCAGCATTTT; CDR3aa: CASKRDGAGSNQPQHF
abundance: .; j_gene: TRBJ2-5; d_gene: .; len: 15; v_gene: TRBV29-1; CDR3nt: TGCAGCGTTGAAGATCTTAAGGGTCACCAAGAGACCCAGTACTTC; CDR3aa: CSVEDLKGHQETQYF
abundance: .; j_gene: TRBJ1-5; d_gene: .; len: 14; v_gene: TRBV18; CDR3nt: TGTGCCAGCTCACCCAGAGCTGGGAATCAGCCCCAGCATTTT; CDR3aa: CASSPRAGNQPQHF
abundance: .; j_gene: TRBJ2-5; d_gene: .; len: 14; v_gene: TRBV4-1; CDR3nt: TGCGCCAGCAGCCAATCCTGGGGCCGGAAGACCCAGTACTTC; CDR3aa: CASSQSWGRKTQYF
abundance: .; j_gene: TRBJ2-5; d_gene: TRBD2; len: 16; v_gene: TRBV7-8; CDR3nt: TGTGCCAGCACCGGCCTCACCCGGTTCGGGAGGGAGACCCAGTACTTC; CDR3aa: CASTGLTRFGRETQYF
abundance: .; j_gene: TRBJ2-3; d_gene: TRBD2; len: 15; v_gene: TRBV19; CDR3nt: TGTGCCAGTAAGGGGTTGACTAGCGGGAAGAATACGCAGTATTTT; CDR3aa: CASKGLTSGKNTQYF
abundance: .; j_gene: TRBJ2-1; d_gene: .; len: 15; v_gene: TRBV9; CDR3nt: TGTGCCAGCAGCGTAGTAAGCGCATCCTACAATGAGCAGTTCTTC; CDR3aa: CASSVVSASYNEQFF
abundance: .; j_gene: TRBJ1-5; d_gene: .; len: 14; v_gene: TRBV5-4; CDR3nt: TGTGCCAGCAGCGTAATTGGGGGCAATCAGCCCCAGCATTTT; CDR3aa: CASSVIGGNQPQHF
abundance: .; j_gene: TRBJ2-7; d_gene: TRBD2; len: 12; v_gene: TRBV2; CDR3nt: TGTGCCAGCAGTGCAACTAGCGACGAGCAGTACTTC; CDR3aa: CASSATSDEQYF
abundance: .; j_gene: TRBJ2-7; d_gene: .; len: 14; v_gene: TRBV10-3; CDR3nt: TGTGCCATCAGGTCCGACGCCCACTCCTACGAGCAGTACTTC; CDR3aa: CAIRSDAHSYEQYF
abundance: .; j_gene: TRBJ2-1; d_gene: TRBD2; len: 14; v_gene: TRBV7-8; CDR3nt: TGTGCCAGCAGCCCCCGGGACTACCCCAATGAGCAGTTCTTC; CDR3aa: CASSPRDYPNEQFF
abundance: once; j_gene: TRBJ2-5; d_gene: TRBD2; len: 15; v_gene: TRBV14; CDR3nt: TGTGCCAGCAGCCGGGCTAGCGGGTTTCAAGAGACCCAGTACTTC; CDR3aa: CASSRASGFQETQYF
abundance: .; j_gene: TRBJ2-2; d_gene: .; len: 16; v_gene: TRBV15; CDR3nt: TGTGCCACCAGCAGAGAGGGGCACAGTTGGAGCGGGGAGCTGTTTTTT; CDR3aa: CATSREGHSWSGELFF
abundance: .; j_gene: TRBJ2-3; d_gene: TRBD2; len: 15; v_gene: TRBV10-3; CDR3nt: TGTGCCATCAGTGAGGTGGGAGGGCCCTCAGATACGCAGTATTTT; CDR3aa: CAISEVGGPSDTQYF
abundance: .; j_gene: TRBJ1-1; d_gene: .; len: 16; v_gene: TRBV27; CDR3nt: TGTGCCAGCAGTTTGGGGCCCTTCAAAGTTATCACTGAAGCTTTCTTT; CDR3aa: CASSLGPFKVITEAFF
abundance: .; j_gene: TRBJ2-1; d_gene: .; len: 14; v_gene: TRBV28; CDR3nt: TGTGCCAGCAGTTTATGGGGGAGCTACAATGAGCAGTTCTTC; CDR3aa: CASSLWGSYNEQFF
abundance: .; j_gene: TRBJ2-5; d_gene: .; len: 16; v_gene: TRBV10-3; CDR3nt: TGTGCCATCAGTGGGGGGAGAGGAGGGAGGTCGGAGACCCAGTACTTC; CDR3aa: CAISGGRGGRSETQYF
abundance: .; j_gene: TRBJ1-1; d_gene: .; len: 14; v_gene: TRBV7-2; CDR3nt: TGTGCCAGCAGCTTAGCCGCGGCGAACACTGAAGCTTTCTTT; CDR3aa: CASSLAAANTEAFF
abundance: .; j_gene: TRBJ1-2; d_gene: TRBD1; len: 13; v_gene: TRBV6-1; CDR3nt: TGTGCCAGCAGCTTACAGGGGAACTATGGCTACACCTTC; CDR3aa: CASSLQGNYGYTF
abundance: .; j_gene: TRBJ2-5; d_gene: .; len: 12; v_gene: TRBV5-1; CDR3nt: TGCGCCAGCAGCTCTTACCAAGAGACCCAGTACTTC; CDR3aa: CASSSYQETQYF
abundance: .; j_gene: TRBJ1-2; d_gene: .; len: 16; v_gene: TRBV5-5; CDR3nt: TGTGCCAGCAGCAACCCCCTCCGGGGCGCTAACTATGGCTACACCTTC; CDR3aa: CASSNPLRGANYGYTF
abundance: .; j_gene: TRBJ2-6; d_gene: .; len: 16; v_gene: TRBV18; CDR3nt: TGTGCCAGCTCACCATTAGGGGACTCTGGGGCCAACGTCCTGACTTTC; CDR3aa: CASSPLGDSGANVLTF
abundance: .; j_gene: TRBJ2-2; d_gene: .; len: 13; v_gene: TRBV19; CDR3nt: TGTGCCAGTAGTGTGGGGGTGACCGGGGAGCTGTTTTTT; CDR3aa: CASSVGVTGELFF
abundance: .; j_gene: TRBJ1-2; d_gene: .; len: 14; v_gene: TRBV18; CDR3nt: TGTGCCAGCTCACCTGCCGTGGCCAACTATGGCTACACCTTC; CDR3aa: CASSPAVANYGYTF
abundance: .; j_gene: TRBJ2-2; d_gene: .; len: 12; v_gene: TRBV2; CDR3nt: TGTGCCAGCAGCGACATTACCGGGGAGCTGTTTTTT; CDR3aa: CASSDITGELFF